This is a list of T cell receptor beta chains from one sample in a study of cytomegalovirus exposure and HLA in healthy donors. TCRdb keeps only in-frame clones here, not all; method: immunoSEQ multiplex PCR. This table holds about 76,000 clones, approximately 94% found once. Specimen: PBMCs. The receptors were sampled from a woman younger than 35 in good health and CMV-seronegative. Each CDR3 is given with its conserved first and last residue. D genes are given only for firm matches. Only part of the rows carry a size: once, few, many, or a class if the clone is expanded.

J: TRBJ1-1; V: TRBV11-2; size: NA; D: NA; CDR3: CASSYGTSNTEAFF; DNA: TGTGCCAGCAGCTACGGGACATCGAACACTGAAGCTTTCTTT
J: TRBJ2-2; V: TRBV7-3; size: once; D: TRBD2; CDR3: CASSEAGTINTGELFF; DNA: TGTGCCAGCAGCGAAGCGGGGACTATAAACACCGGGGAGCTGTTTTTT
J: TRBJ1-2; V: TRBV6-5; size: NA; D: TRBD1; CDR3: CASSYSPTGKGGYTF; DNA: TGTGCCAGCAGTTACTCGCCGACAGGGAAAGGCGGCTACACCTTC
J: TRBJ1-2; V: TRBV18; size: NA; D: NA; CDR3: CASSPEGVHGYTF; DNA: TGTGCCAGCTCACCTGAGGGTGTTCATGGCTACACCTTC
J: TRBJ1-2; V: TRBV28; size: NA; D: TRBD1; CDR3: CASKPGQGSGGYTF; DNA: TGTGCCAGCAAACCGGGACAGGGATCCGGAGGCTACACCTTC
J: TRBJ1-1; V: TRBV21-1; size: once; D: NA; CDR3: CASAQTGANTEAFF; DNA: TGTGCCAGCGCTCAGACAGGGGCGAACACTGAAGCTTTCTTT
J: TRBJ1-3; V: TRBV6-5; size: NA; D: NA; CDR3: CASKQGTGNTIYF; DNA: TGTGCCAGTAAACAGGGAACTGGAAACACCATATATTTT
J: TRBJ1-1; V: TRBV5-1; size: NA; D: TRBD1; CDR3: CASRGTGYTEAFF; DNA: TGCGCCAGCAGGGGGACAGGGTACACTGAAGCTTTCTTT
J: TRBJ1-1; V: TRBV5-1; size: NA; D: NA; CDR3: CASSPQRGGLLDTEAFF; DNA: TGCGCCAGCAGCCCCCAGCGTGGGGGACTTTTGGACACTGAAGCTTTCTTT
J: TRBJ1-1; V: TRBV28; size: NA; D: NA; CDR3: CATRVGGAVNTEAFF; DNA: TGTGCCACCCGGGTTGGGGGGGCTGTGAACACTGAAGCTTTCTTT
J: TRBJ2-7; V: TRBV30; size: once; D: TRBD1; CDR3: CAWRSDRGPYEQYF; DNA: TGTGCCTGGAGAAGCGACAGGGGGCCCTACGAGCAGTACTTC
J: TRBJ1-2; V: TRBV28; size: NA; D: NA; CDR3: CASSLGAYGYTF; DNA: TGTGCCAGCAGTCTTGGGGCCTATGGCTACACCTTC
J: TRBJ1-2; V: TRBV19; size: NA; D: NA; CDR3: CASTRGRNYGYTF; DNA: TGTGCCAGTACTAGAGGGCGGAACTATGGCTACACCTTC
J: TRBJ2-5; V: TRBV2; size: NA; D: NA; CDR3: CASFVGGLGKTQYF; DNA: TGTGCCAGCTTCGTGGGGGGACTGGGGAAGACCCAGTACTTC
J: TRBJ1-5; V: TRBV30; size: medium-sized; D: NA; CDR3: CAWSVKAGNQPQHF; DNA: TGTGCCTGGAGTGTAAAAGCGGGCAATCAGCCCCAGCATTTT
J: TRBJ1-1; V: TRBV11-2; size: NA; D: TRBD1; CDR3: CASSLRTGNTEAFF; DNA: TGTGCCAGCAGCCTCCGGACAGGGAACACTGAAGCTTTCTTT
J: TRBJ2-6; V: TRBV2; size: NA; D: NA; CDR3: CASSVGQHISGANVLTF; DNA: TGTGCCAGCAGTGTTGGACAGCATATCTCTGGGGCCAACGTCCTGACTTTC
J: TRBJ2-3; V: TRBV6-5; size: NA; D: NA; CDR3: CASSLRTGRGGDTQYF; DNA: TGTGCCAGCAGTTTAAGAACAGGGAGGGGAGGAGATACGCAGTATTTT
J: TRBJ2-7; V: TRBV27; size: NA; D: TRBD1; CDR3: CASSWRLGQNYEQYF; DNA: TGTGCCAGCAGTTGGCGGTTGGGACAGAACTACGAGCAGTACTTC
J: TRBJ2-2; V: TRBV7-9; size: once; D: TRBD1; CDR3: CASRDRGREEGTGELFF; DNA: TGTGCCAGCAGGGACAGGGGGCGCGAAGAAGGGACCGGGGAGCTGTTTTTT
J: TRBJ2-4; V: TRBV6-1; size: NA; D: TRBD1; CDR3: CASSDRQGVIQYF; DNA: TGTGCCAGCAGTGATAGACAGGGTGTCATTCAGTACTTC
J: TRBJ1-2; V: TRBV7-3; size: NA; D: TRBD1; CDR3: CASSPSGGTVYGYTF; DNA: TGTGCCAGCAGCCCCTCAGGGGGGACAGTCTATGGCTACACCTTC
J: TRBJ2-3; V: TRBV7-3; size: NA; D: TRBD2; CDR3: CATAAGGSYSTDTQYF; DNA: TGTGCCACGGCAGCGGGGGGGTCCTACAGCACAGATACGCAGTATTTT
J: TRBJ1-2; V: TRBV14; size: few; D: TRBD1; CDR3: CASSRAGGRYGYTF; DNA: TGTGCCAGCAGCCGGGCAGGGGGAAGGTATGGCTACACCTTC
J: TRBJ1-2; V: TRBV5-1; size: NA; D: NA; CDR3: CASSVTSNYGYTF; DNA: TGCGCCAGCAGCGTCACAAGTAACTATGGCTACACCTTC
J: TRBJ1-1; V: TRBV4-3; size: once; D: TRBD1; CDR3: CASSQHGTGGIGTEAFF; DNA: TGCGCCAGCAGCCAACACGGGACAGGAGGTATAGGCACTGAAGCTTTCTTT
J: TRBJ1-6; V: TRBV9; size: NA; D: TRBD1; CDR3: CASSGTGTSLHF; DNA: TGTGCCAGCAGCGGGACAGGGACCTCCCTCCACTTT
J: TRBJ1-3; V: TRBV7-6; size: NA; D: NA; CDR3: CASTPQRAATGNTIYF; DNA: TGTGCCAGCACACCCCAGAGGGCAGCTACTGGAAACACCATATATTTT
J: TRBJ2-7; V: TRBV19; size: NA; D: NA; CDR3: CASGRQTFDEQYF; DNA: TGTGCCAGTGGGAGACAAACCTTCGACGAGCAGTACTTC
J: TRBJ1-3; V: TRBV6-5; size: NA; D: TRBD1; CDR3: CASSYSWTGSGNTIYF; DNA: TGTGCCAGCAGTTACTCCTGGACAGGCAGTGGAAACACCATATATTTT
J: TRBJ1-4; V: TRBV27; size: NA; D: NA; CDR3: CASSPGTVNEKLFF; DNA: TGTGCCAGCAGCCCCGGGACTGTTAATGAAAAACTGTTTTTT
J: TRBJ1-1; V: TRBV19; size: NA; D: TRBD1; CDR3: CATADRGLTEAFF; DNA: TGTGCCACCGCGGACAGGGGCCTCACTGAAGCTTTCTTT
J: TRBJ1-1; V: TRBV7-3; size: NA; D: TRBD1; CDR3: CASSYGQANTEAFF; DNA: TGTGCCAGCAGCTATGGACAGGCGAACACTGAAGCTTTCTTT
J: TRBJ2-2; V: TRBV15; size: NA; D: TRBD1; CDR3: CATSGRQGWNTGELFF; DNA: TGTGCCACCAGCGGTAGACAGGGGTGGAACACCGGGGAGCTGTTTTTT
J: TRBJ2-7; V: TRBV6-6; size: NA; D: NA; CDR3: CASSYTLVGTDEQYF; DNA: TGTGCCAGCAGTTACACATTAGTGGGGACTGACGAGCAGTACTTC
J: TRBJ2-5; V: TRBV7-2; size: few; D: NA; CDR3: CASSFGGRQETQYF; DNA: TGTGCCAGCAGCTTCGGGGGAAGACAAGAGACCCAGTACTTC
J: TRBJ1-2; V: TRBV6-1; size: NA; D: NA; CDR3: CASSEVAGANYGYTF; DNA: TGTGCCAGCAGTGAAGTTGCAGGGGCTAACTATGGCTACACCTTC
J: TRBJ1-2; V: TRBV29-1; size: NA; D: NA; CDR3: CSVPSAGRVGYTF; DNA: TGCAGCGTCCCAAGTGCGGGGCGAGTTGGCTACACCTTC
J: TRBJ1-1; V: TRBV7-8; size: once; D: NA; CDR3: CASSLQGVNTEAFF; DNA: TGTGCCAGCAGCCTACAGGGAGTGAACACTGAAGCTTTCTTT
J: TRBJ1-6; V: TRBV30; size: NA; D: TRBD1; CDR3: CAWSTGVGNSPLHF; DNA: TGTGCCTGGAGTACAGGGGTAGGGAATTCACCCCTCCACTTT
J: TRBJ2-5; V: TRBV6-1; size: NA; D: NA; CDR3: CASSDRAGHKETQYF; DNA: TGTGCCAGCAGTGATCGGGCGGGTCATAAAGAGACCCAGTACTTC
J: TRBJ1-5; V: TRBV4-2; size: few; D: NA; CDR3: CASSQERYSNQPQHF; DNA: TGTGCCAGCAGCCAGGAGAGATATAGCAATCAGCCCCAGCATTTT
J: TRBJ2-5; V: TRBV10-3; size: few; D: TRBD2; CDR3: CAISPRLAGGSGRETQYF; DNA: TGTGCCATCAGTCCTAGACTAGCGGGGGGATCGGGTAGGGAGACCCAGTACTTC
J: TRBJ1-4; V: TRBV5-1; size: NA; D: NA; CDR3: CASSLTTGGGRNEKLFF; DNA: TGCGCCAGCAGCTTGACCACCGGGGGAGGGAGGAATGAAAAACTGTTTTTT
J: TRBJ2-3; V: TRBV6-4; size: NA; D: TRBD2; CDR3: CASSEASGGRGTDTQYF; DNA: TGTGCCAGCAGTGAGGCTAGCGGGGGTCGAGGCACAGATACGCAGTATTTT
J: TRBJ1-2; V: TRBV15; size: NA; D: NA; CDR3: CATSKGGETREGYTF; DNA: TGTGCCACCAGCAAAGGAGGGGAGACGAGAGAGGGCTACACCTTC
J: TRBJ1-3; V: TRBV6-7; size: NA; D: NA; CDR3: CASSGTGNTIYF; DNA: TGTGCCAGCAGTGGGACAGGAAACACCATATATTTT
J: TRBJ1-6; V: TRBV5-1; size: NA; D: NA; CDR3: CASTVRGGGNSPLHF; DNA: TGCGCCAGCACCGTCAGGGGTGGAGGTAATTCACCCCTCCACTTT
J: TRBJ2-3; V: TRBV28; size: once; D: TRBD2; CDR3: CASLPPLAGGQDTQYF; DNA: TGTGCCAGCCTCCCCCCCCTAGCGGGGGGGCAAGATACGCAGTATTTT
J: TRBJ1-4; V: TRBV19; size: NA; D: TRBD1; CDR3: CASRPQGQGMEKLFF; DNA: TGTGCCAGTAGGCCTCAGGGACAGGGTATGGAAAAACTGTTTTTT
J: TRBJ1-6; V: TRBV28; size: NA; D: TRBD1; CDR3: CASTPDRVNSPLHF; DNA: TGTGCCAGCACCCCCGACAGGGTCAATTCACCCCTCCACTTT
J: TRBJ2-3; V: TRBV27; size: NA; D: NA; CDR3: CASSLSGAHGDTQYF; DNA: TGTGCCAGCAGTTTATCAGGGGCCCACGGCGATACGCAGTATTTT
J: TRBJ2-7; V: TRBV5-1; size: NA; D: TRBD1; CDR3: CASSLGQPTYEQYF; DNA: TGCGCCAGCAGCCTGGGACAGCCAACCTACGAGCAGTACTTC
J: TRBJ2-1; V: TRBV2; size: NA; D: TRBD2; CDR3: CASSAITGGPRPSNEQFF; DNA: TGTGCCAGCAGTGCTATAACGGGGGGGCCTAGGCCCTCCAATGAGCAGTTCTTC
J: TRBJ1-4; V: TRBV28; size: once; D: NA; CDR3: CASSFWDLTDNEKLFF; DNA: TGTGCCAGCAGTTTTTGGGACTTGACAGATAATGAAAAACTGTTTTTT
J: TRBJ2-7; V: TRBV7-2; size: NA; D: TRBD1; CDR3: CASSSGQGIYEQYF; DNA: TGTGCCAGCAGCTCGGGACAGGGTATCTACGAGCAGTACTTC
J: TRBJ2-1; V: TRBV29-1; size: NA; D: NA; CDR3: CSVAGNEQFF; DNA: TGCAGCGTGGCGGGTAATGAGCAGTTCTTC
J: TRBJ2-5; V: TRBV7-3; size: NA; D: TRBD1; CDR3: CASSPGQVGRGETQYF; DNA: TGTGCCAGCAGCCCTGGACAGGTTGGAAGGGGAGAGACCCAGTACTTC
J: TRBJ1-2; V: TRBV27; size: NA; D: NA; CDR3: CASSLSSVAVTNYGYTF; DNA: NA